This entry lists 3 T cell receptor beta chains sequenced from one sample in a study of shared clonotypes between healthy human individuals. Profiled with immunoSEQ multiplex PCR; TCRdb holds only in-frame clones, not every one. The sample lists under 2,500,000 clones, approximately 94% occurring once. Sequenced input: naive CD4+ T cells sorted from blood. Subset in this sample: CD45RA+ positively selected. The receptors come from a man younger than 30 in good health.

The chain uses TRBV2 and TRBJ2-7; TRBD1 is a possible D gene (6 bases). The V end was cut by 6 bases, the J end by 1 base, with 10 bases between. This CDR3 is built from 13 residues. Germline assignment: CDR1 SNHLY and CDR2 FYNNEI. The CDR3 here is CASSTGQSYEQYF. The CDR3, as DNA: TGTGCCAGCAGCACCGGACAGTCCTACGAGCAGTACTTC.

V usage is TRBV19 and J usage is TRBJ2-1, with 7 nucleotides matching TRBD2. V lost 8 bases, J lost 0 bases, and 10 bases stayed unmatched. From germline, CDR1 is LNHDA and CDR2 SQIVND (reference sequence). The CDR3 length is 16 residues. CDR3 bases: TGTGCCAGTGAGTTCGGGCGGGGGAGCTCCTACAATGAGCAGTTCTTC. This codes for CASEFGRGSSYNEQFF.

V usage is TRBV7-9 and J usage is TRBJ1-4, with 11 bases fitting TRBD1. The CDR3 has 13 amino acids. V was pared by 10 bases and J by 6 bases, with 4 bases of the junction left unmatched. Germline V CDR1 and CDR2: SEHNR, FQNEAQ (reference sequence). This chain's CDR3 is CAIPGQGDEKLFF. Written as DNA, the CDR3 is TGTGCCATCCCGGGACAGGGGGATGAAAAACTGTTTTTT.